These 31 T cell receptor beta chains were all obtained from the same sample, sequenced in a study of molecular identifiers for immune sequencing clone quantification. MiXCR was run by TCRdb on the PCR reads, yielding one entry per CDR3 protein. The table includes fewer than 100,000 distinct CDR3 sequences, about 21% detected once. Material: naive CD8+ T cells from blood, with Jurkat cell RNA spiked in. Subset noted: FACS-sorted CD8+CD4-CCR7+CD45RA+ naive T cells. The source of these receptors is a human donor in good health. Some libraries in this study had Jurkat cell RNA spiked in.

The chain is built from TRBV12-3 or TRBV12-4 and TRBJ2-5; TRBD2 matches at 8 bases. V was pared by 4 bases and J by 0 bases, with 7 bases of the junction left unmatched. The CDR3 covers 16 residues. This CDR3 is CASSSLIAGHQETQYF. The CDR3 DNA sequence: TGTGCCAGCAGTTCATTGATAGCGGGACACCAAGAGACCCAGTACTTC.

This clonotype was counted many times. This chain joins TRBV4-2 and TRBJ2-7, with TRBD2 matching over 8 bases. CDR1 is LGHNA and CDR2 is YNFKEQ in the germline V gene. V lost 4 bases, J lost 5 bases, and 10 bases stayed unmatched. This CDR3 is built from 15 residues. CDR3: CASSPEAGLGHEQYF. The CDR3, as DNA: TGTGCCAGCAGCCCCGAGGCGGGACTAGGGCACGAGCAGTACTTC.

The sample holds many counts of this clonotype. The chain is built from TRBV10-3 and TRBJ2-7; 9 bases are a match to TRBD1. CDR1 is ENHRY, CDR2 SYGVKD, per germline. There are 14 residues in the CDR3. V dropped 2 bases and J dropped 2; count of bases not matched to a gene: 1. The CDR3 is CAISEGTGTYEQYF. The DNA for the CDR3 is TGTGCCATCAGTGAGGGGACAGGGACCTACGAGCAGTACTTC.

This clonotype was found a few times. The chain links TRBV19 to TRBJ1-2; D gene uncertain. The germline gives CDR1 LNHDA, CDR2 SQIVND (reference sequence). Trimming removed 3 bases from V and 6 bases from J, with 5 bases in between. The length of the CDR3 is 11 residues. The CDR3 loop is CASSIGHGYTF. CDR3 DNA sequence: TGTGCCAGTAGTATCGGCCATGGCTACACCTTC.

This clonotype was recorded once. A much larger clone differs from this one at a single base, so this may be a read error. The chain combines TRBV19 with TRBJ2-7; D gene ambiguous. With 1 base removed from V and 3 bases from J, the gap between germline ends came to 7 bases. The CDR3 runs 13 residues. Germline CDR1 is LNHDA and CDR2 is SQIVND (reference sequence). The CDR3 DNA reads TGTGCCAGTAGTATAGGGGCAGACTACGAGCAGTACTTC. This codes for CASSIGADYEQYF.

This clonotype was recorded at least ten times. In nucleotides, the CDR3 is TGTGCCAGCAGCTTACGGTCGGCACCAACTAATGAAAAACTGTTTTTT. It encodes CASSLRSAPTNEKLFF. The J gene is TRBJ1-4, the V gene TRBV4-2, with no clear D. The germline V gene encodes CDR1 LGHNA and CDR2 YNFKEQ. Trimming stripped 5 bases from V and 0 bases from J, with 13 bases between. The CDR3 runs to 16 residues.

There are many counts of this clonotype. J is TRBJ2-3 and V is TRBV7-8; TRBD2 agrees at 9 bases. Germline V gene data show CDR1 as SGHVS and CDR2 as FQNEAQ. This CDR3 region has 16 residues. V trimming: 1 base; J trimming: 5 bases; junction bases outside the gene matches: 7. The CDR3 is CASSLVGGGAGDTQYF. The DNA of the CDR3 is TGTGCCAGCAGCTTAGTTGGCGGGGGGGCCGGAGATACGCAGTATTTT. The full variable domain, its missing parts supplied by reference TRBV7-8 and TRBJ2-3, is GAGVSQSPRYKVAKRGQDVALRCDPISGHVSLFWYQQALGQGPEFLTYFQNEAQLDKSGLPSDRFFAERPEGSVSTLKIQRTQQEDSAVYLCASSLVGGGAGDTQYFGPGTRLTVL.

This clonotype has a count of ten or more. This chain connects TRBV20-1 to TRBJ2-7; 9 bases are a match to TRBD2. This CDR3 is 13 amino acids long. V was pared by 3 bases and J by 2 bases, with 2 bases of the junction left unmatched. The germline gives CDR1 DFQATT, CDR2 SNEGSKA (reference sequence). This CDR3 reads CSARAGGPYEQYF. CDR3 in DNA: TGCAGTGCTAGGGCGGGGGGGCCCTACGAGCAGTACTTC.

This clonotype came up many times. The chain employs TRBV28 and TRBJ2-7; 7 bases fit TRBD1. The CDR3 spans 17 residues. Germline V gives CDR1 MDHEN, CDR2 SYDVKM. V trimming: 2 bases; J trimming: 3 bases; junction bases outside the gene matches: 13. The CDR3: CASSLISPAGGIYEQYF. CDR3 sequence (DNA): TGTGCCAGCAGTTTAATCAGTCCGGCAGGGGGTATCTACGAGCAGTACTTC.

The genes are TRBV10-3 and TRBJ2-7, with 7 bases fitting TRBD2. The CDR3 runs to 13 residues. V gave up 7 bases and J gave up 0 bases; unmatched junction bases: 3. In germline, CDR1 is ENHRY, CDR2 SYGVKD. CDR3 protein: CAITGGSSYEQYF. The CDR3 DNA follows: TGTGCCATCACCGGGGGGAGCTCCTACGAGCAGTACTTC.

This clonotype has ten or more counts. The chain links TRBV27 to TRBJ2-3, with no clear D. The V end lost 5 bases, the J end lost 2 bases, and 17 bases lay between the germline ends. This CDR3 is built from 16 residues. Per the germline V gene, CDR1 is MNHEY and CDR2 is SMNVEV (reference sequence). CDR3 coding DNA: TGTGCCAGCAGTCCCCAGGCCGCGTCTGTCACAGATACGCAGTATTTT. Translating it yields CASSPQAASVTDTQYF.

This clonotype was seen repeatedly, ten times or more. The gene calls are TRBV5-1 and TRBJ2-3; D unclear. Per the germline V gene, CDR1 is SGHRS and CDR2 is YFSETQ. The V end lost 0 bases, the J end lost 1 base, and 6 bases lay between the germline ends. This CDR3 has 14 amino acids. CDR3 region: CASSLEDRTDTQYF. CDR3 sequence (DNA): TGCGCCAGCAGCTTGGAGGATCGCACAGATACGCAGTATTTT.

The rearrangement links TRBV19 to TRBJ1-1; D may be TRBD1 (6 bases). This CDR3 is built from 14 residues. Germline-derived CDR1 and CDR2 are LNHDA and SQIVND (reference sequence). V was cut by 5 bases and J by 3 bases, with 13 bases left in between. The CDR3 nucleotides are TGTGCCAGTAGTCCAGCTGACAGGCACACTGAAGCTTTCTTT. Its translation is CASSPADRHTEAFF.

Notes on this clonotype: Germline and junction disagree at one end, which may indicate a read error. The chain couples TRBV5-1 to TRBJ2-7, with a weak D call TRBD1 (6 bases). The germline CDR1 and CDR2 sequences are SGHRS and YFSETQ. CDR3 size: 14 residues. CDR3 residues: CAGSFAGAVYEQYF. The CDR3 coding sequence is TGCGCCGGCAGCTTTGCAGGGGCAGTCTACGAGCAGTACTTC.

The chain couples TRBV7-9 to TRBJ2-1; D unclear. CDR1 and CDR2 from the germline V gene are SEHNR and FQNEAQ (reference sequence). CDR3 length: 13 residues. V gave up 6 bases and J gave up 5 bases, with 11 bases separating them. This chain's CDR3 is CASRPTYDNEQFF. In nucleotides, the CDR3 is TGTGCCAGCAGACCAACTTACGACAATGAGCAGTTCTTC.

J is TRBJ1-1 and V is TRBV27; D uncertain. Trimming pared 3 bases from V and 5 bases from J, leaving 10 bases between. This CDR3 is built from 13 residues. Germline CDR1 and CDR2: MNHEY and SMNVEV (reference sequence). CDR3 sequence: CASSFDMLTEAFF. The CDR3 DNA sequence: TGTGCCAGCAGTTTTGACATGTTAACTGAAGCTTTCTTT.

This clonotype appeared many times. The chain combines TRBV5-1 with TRBJ2-3; D is unclear. Per the germline V gene, CDR1 is SGHRS and CDR2 is YFSETQ. The CDR3 covers 13 residues. Trimming took off 1 base at V and 6 bases at J, with 9 bases between the two ends. The CDR3 loop reads CASSLFSEDTQYF. Written as DNA, the CDR3 is TGCGCCAGCAGCTTGTTCTCCGAGGATACGCAGTATTTT.

The sample holds many counts of this clonotype. V and J are TRBV20-1 and TRBJ2-3; TRBD2 matches at 10 bases. Germline-derived CDR1 and CDR2 are DFQATT and SNEGSKA (reference sequence). The V segment lost 6 bases and the J segment 6 bases; nucleotides outside the gene matches: 3. The CDR3 extends over 12 amino acids. The CDR3 DNA follows: TGCAGTGCGAGGACTAGCGGTGATACGCAGTATTTT. This translates into CSARTSGDTQYF.

This clonotype came up many times. The chain is built from TRBV28 and TRBJ1-5; TRBD1 is a possible D gene (5 bases). V lost 6 bases and J lost 5, with 17 bases in between. Germline-derived CDR1 and CDR2 are MDHEN and SYDVKM. The CDR3 runs to 15 residues. The CDR3 DNA sequence: TGTGCCAGCAGGATGCGAGGGGCGGTGCATCAGCCCCAGCATTTT. Translated: CASRMRGAVHQPQHF.

Ten or more counts support this clonotype. The chain combines TRBV20-1 with TRBJ2-7; possible D gene TRBD1, 5 bases. With 6 bases removed from V and 3 bases from J, the gap between germline ends came to 15 bases. CDR3 length: 13 residues. Germline values: CDR1 DFQATT, CDR2 SNEGSKA (reference sequence). The CDR3 loop is CSARPDILYEQYF. The CDR3 DNA reads TGCAGTGCCCGACCGGACATCCTCTACGAGCAGTACTTC.

This clonotype appeared many times. The chain combines TRBV5-1 with TRBJ2-2, with D perhaps matching TRBD2 (5 bases). Between the trimmed V and J ends, which lost 0 bases and 0 bases, there was a span of 9 bases. This CDR3 is built from 16 residues. Germline V gene lookup returns CDR1 SGHRS and CDR2 YFSETQ. The CDR3 protein is CASSLVPGTNTGELFF. The CDR3 DNA reads as TGCGCCAGCAGCTTGGTTCCGGGGACGAACACCGGGGAGCTGTTTTTT. Drawing the rest from reference TRBV5-1 and TRBJ2-2, the complete variable domain is KAGVTQTPRYLIKTRGQQVTLSCSPISGHRSVSWYQQTPGQGLQFLFEYFSETQRNKGNFPGRFSGRQFSNSRSEMNVSTLELGDSALYLCASSLVPGTNTGELFFGEGSRLTVL.

This clonotype was detected ten times or more. The rearrangement uses TRBV4-1 and TRBJ2-7, with 7 bases lining up with TRBD2. Germline CDR1 is MGHRA and CDR2 is YSYEKL. V gave up 4 bases and J gave up 0 bases; unmatched junction bases: 6. There are 15 residues in the CDR3. CDR3 in DNA: TGCGCCAGCAGCCCGACTAGCCCCAGCTCCTACGAGCAGTACTTC. It codes for CASSPTSPSSYEQYF.

This clonotype was observed many times. The rearrangement uses TRBV5-1 and TRBJ2-7; TRBD1 aligns across 7 bases. Germline-derived CDR1 and CDR2 are SGHRS and YFSETQ. This CDR3 spans 15 amino acids. V was pared by 0 bases and J by 0 bases, with 3 bases of the junction left unmatched. Here the CDR3 DNA reads TGCGCCAGCAGCTTGGTGACAGGGCCCTCCTACGAGCAGTACTTC. Its translation: CASSLVTGPSYEQYF.

This clonotype was counted many times. The chain couples TRBV3-1 to TRBJ2-5; no definite D call. The length of the CDR3 is 15 residues. CDR1 LGHDT and CDR2 YNNKEL come from the germline V gene (reference sequence). V was shortened by 1 base and J by 1 base, with 10 bases between the two germline ends. As DNA, the CDR3 is TGTGCCAGCAGCCAAGTGTCTATTATCCAAGAGACCCAGTACTTC. Protein: CASSQVSIIQETQYF.

This clonotype was seen a few times. CDR3 amino acids: CASSPAGGVDTEAFF. The CDR3 DNA reads TGTGCCAGCAGCCCCGCCGGGGGCGTCGACACTGAAGCTTTCTTT. The rearrangement joins TRBV11-2 to TRBJ1-1; the D gene is possibly TRBD1 (6 bases). Trimming took 5 bases from V and 3 from J, leaving 16 bases between them. CDR3 size: 15 residues. Germline V gene data show CDR1 as SGHAT and CDR2 as FQNNGV.

This clonotype was counted ten times or more. The genes are TRBV9 and TRBJ2-3; unclear D gene. Germline CDR1 SGDLS, CDR2 YYNGEE. The V end was cut by 1 base, the J end by 1 base, with 10 bases between. The CDR3 has 15 residues. CDR3 amino acids: CASSVYPEGTDTQYF. The CDR3 DNA follows: TGTGCCAGCAGCGTATACCCCGAAGGCACAGATACGCAGTATTTT.

This clonotype was found a few times. A read error may be the cause here, since a much bigger clone is one base away. This chain links TRBV28 with TRBJ2-7, with 10 bases that match TRBD2. The length of the CDR3 is 16 residues. Germline V gene sequence: CDR1 MDHEN, CDR2 SYDVKM. The CDR3 loop reads CASSLTPGLAMYVQYF. CDR3 DNA sequence: TGTGCCAGCAGCCTCACGCCGGGACTAGCGATGTACGTGCAGTACTTC.

This clonotype came up many times. This chain connects TRBV11-2 to TRBJ2-5; the match to TRBD2 covers 10 bases. The CDR3 length is 16 residues. The junction had 4 bases not matched to a gene; V was cut back by 2 bases and J by 1 base. From germline, CDR1 is SGHAT and CDR2 FQNNGV. The CDR3 protein is CASSLLSGGPQETQYF. CDR3 coding DNA: TGTGCCAGCAGCTTACTTAGCGGGGGGCCCCAAGAGACCCAGTACTTC.

This clonotype was detected many times. The chain couples TRBV29-1 to TRBJ2-3; 10 bases fit TRBD2. Trimming removed 2 bases from V and 5 bases from J; junction bases left unmatched: 1. CDR3 length: 13 amino acids. Germline V gene lookup returns CDR1 SQVTM and CDR2 ANQGSEA. Written as DNA, the CDR3 is TGCAGCGTTGAACCTAGCGGGGGAGATACGCAGTATTTT. Translation: CSVEPSGGDTQYF.

This clonotype was seen repeatedly, ten times or more. The chain recombines TRBV6-2 or TRBV6-3 with TRBJ2-7; D remains ambiguous. The CDR3 sequence is 15 residues long. Per the germline V gene, CDR1 is MNHEY and CDR2 is SVGEGT. V dropped 5 bases and J dropped 1 base, with 15 bases sitting between them. The CDR3 DNA sequence: TGTGCCAGCAGTGCCTACAGTAGAATATCCTACGAGCAGTACTTC. Translation gives CASSAYSRISYEQYF.

This clonotype was counted a few times. This chain joins TRBV6-2 or TRBV6-3 and TRBJ1-2; possible D gene TRBD1, 5 bases. V was cut by 2 bases and J by 2 bases, with 21 bases left in between. The CDR3 runs to 18 residues. Per the germline V gene, CDR1 is MNHEY and CDR2 is SVGEGT. CDR3 DNA: TGTGCCAGCAGTTACCTCCCGACAGCTGTGATAACAAACTATGGCTACACCTTC. Amino acids: CASSYLPTAVITNYGYTF.